The 13 T cell receptor beta chains in this list originate from one sample, sequenced in a study of cytomegalovirus exposure and HLA in healthy donors. 60 Vbeta and 13 Jbeta primers were used in PCR. Sequenced by immunoSEQ multiplex PCR; TCRdb stores in-frame clones only, minus some. This sample's table reports over 70,000 clones. Sequencing used PBMCs. The receptors originated from a woman aged 40 to 49 in good health and CMV-seropositive.

The rearrangement uses TRBV2 and TRBJ1-5; D is unresolved. The germline gives CDR1 SNHLY, CDR2 FYNNEI. Deletions cut 6 bases from V and 0 bases from J, with 12 bases between. The CDR3 has 15 residues. The CDR3 DNA reads as TGTGCCAGCAGGCGCGGACTCGATAGCAATCAGCCCCAGCATTTT. Its translation: CASRRGLDSNQPQHF.

The gene calls are TRBV25-1 and TRBJ2-3, with a tentative D call TRBD1 (5 bases). This CDR3 is built from 13 residues. The germline CDR1 and CDR2 sequences are MGHDK and SYGVNS. Trimming removed 4 bases at V and 4 bases at J, with 9 bases between. CDR3 bases: TGTGCCAGCAGTGTCCAGGGCTCAGATACGCAGTATTTT. This codes for CASSVQGSDTQYF.

This sequence joins TRBV6-1 and TRBJ2-2; 8 nucleotides line up with TRBD1. V gave up 5 bases and J gave up 3 bases; unmatched junction bases: 5. The germline V gene encodes CDR1 MNHNS and CDR2 SASEGT. This CDR3 has 15 residues. CDR3 residues: CASSPDRVYTGELFF. Here the CDR3 DNA reads TGTGCCAGCAGTCCGGACAGGGTGTACACCGGGGAGCTGTTTTTT.

CDR3 protein: CASSVRPPGLGETQYF. DNA of the CDR3: TGCGCCAGCAGCGTAAGACCCCCGGGGTTGGGAGAGACCCAGTACTTC. V usage is TRBV5-1 and J usage is TRBJ2-5; TRBD2 is a possible D gene (5 bases). Trimming pared 4 bases from V and 4 bases from J, leaving 20 bases between. This CDR3 spans 16 amino acids. Germline V gene lookup returns CDR1 SGHRS and CDR2 YFSETQ.

V usage is TRBV28 and J usage is TRBJ1-1; 8 bases match TRBD1. This CDR3 has 14 residues. CDR1 and CDR2 from the germline V gene are MDHEN and SYDVKM. Trimming at V came to 3 bases and at J to 2 bases, leaving 2 bases not matched to a gene. Written as DNA, the CDR3 is TGTGCCAGCAGTTTGCAGGGGGCAAACACTGAAGCTTTCTTT. Translation gives CASSLQGANTEAFF.

The rearrangement joins TRBV2 to TRBJ1-5, with 8 bases aligning to TRBD1. Germline CDR1 reads SNHLY; CDR2 reads FYNNEI. V lost 7 bases, J lost 5 bases, and 4 bases stayed unmatched. The CDR3 spans 13 residues. The CDR3 region is CASKPGGDQPQHF. In DNA, the CDR3 is TGTGCCAGCAAGCCAGGGGGCGATCAGCCCCAGCATTTT.

This rearrangement joins TRBV7-9 to TRBJ2-3, with 8 bases that match TRBD1. Per the germline V gene, CDR1 is SEHNR and CDR2 is FQNEAQ (reference sequence). The CDR3 runs 15 residues. With V trimmed by 5 bases and J by 1 base, 5 bases remained unmatched. In DNA form, the CDR3 reads TGTGCCAGCAGCCTCGACAGGGGAGGCACAGATACGCAGTATTTT. Its protein is CASSLDRGGTDTQYF. The full variable domain, in which reference TRBV7-9 and TRBJ2-3 provide the parts outside the CDR3, is DTGVSQNPRHKITKRGQNVTFRCDPISEHNRLYWYRQTLGQGPEFLTYFQNEAQLEKSRLLSDRFSAERPKGSFSTLEIQRTEQGDSAMYLCASSLDRGGTDTQYFGPGTRLTVL.

The V call is TRBV15, the J call TRBJ2-1; 9 nucleotides line up with TRBD1. V gave up 4 bases and J gave up 9 bases; unmatched junction bases: 10. The CDR3 loop spans 15 amino acids. Germline-derived CDR1 and CDR2 are LNHNV and YYDKDF (reference sequence). CDR3 nucleotides: TGTGCCACCAGCATGGGAAGGGACAGGGTAGGTGAGCAGTTCTTC. This translates into CATSMGRDRVGEQFF.

This sequence joins TRBV7-2 and TRBJ2-7; 7 nucleotides agree with TRBD1. The CDR3 is 16 residues long. The junction had 11 bases not matched to a gene; V was cut back by 6 bases and J by 0 bases. CDR1 is SGHTA, CDR2 FQGNSA, per germline. This CDR3 is CASRPSTGISSYEQYF. The CDR3, as DNA: TGTGCCAGCAGGCCATCGACAGGGATAAGCTCCTACGAGCAGTACTTC.

The chain employs TRBV4-1 and TRBJ1-3; D not resolved. The CDR3 is made up of 15 amino acids. Germline CDR1 is MGHRA and CDR2 is YSYEKL. V lost 0 bases and J lost 5, with 11 bases in between. The DNA for the CDR3 is TGCGCCAGCAGCCAAGATTGGCCCTGGCGAAACACCATATATTTT. Translation: CASSQDWPWRNTIYF.

The J gene is TRBJ2-3, the V gene TRBV10-3; 9 bases match TRBD2. V lost 11 bases and J lost 0; bases outside the gene matches: 15. Looked up from germline, CDR1 is ENHRY and CDR2 is SYGVKD. CDR3 length equals 17 residues. The CDR3 loop is CASLREREVTSTDTQYF. CDR3 DNA sequence: TGTGCCTCCCTCCGGGAGCGGGAGGTTACTAGCACAGATACGCAGTATTTT.

V usage is TRBV6-5 and J usage is TRBJ1-5, with D possibly matching TRBD1 (5 bases). The CDR3 runs to 14 residues. Germline CDR1 reads MNHEY; CDR2 reads SVGAGI. V was cut by 6 bases and J by 5 bases, with 14 bases left in between. CDR3 in amino acids: CASRGVGGDQPQHF. The CDR3 coding sequence is TGTGCCAGCAGGGGGGTTGGAGGGGATCAGCCCCAGCATTTT.

The chain couples TRBV11-2 to TRBJ2-5, with TRBD2 matching 11 bases. The germline CDR1 and CDR2 sequences are SGHAT and FQNNGV. V gave up 5 bases and J gave up 5 bases; unmatched junction bases: 16. The CDR3 length is 18 residues. CDR3 protein: CASSLMGSGGAIWETQYF. DNA for the CDR3: TGTGCCAGCAGCCTGATGGGTAGCGGGGGGGCTATATGGGAGACCCAGTACTTC.